This T cell receptor beta chain was recorded in a study of shared clonotypes between healthy human individuals. Per germline, CDR1 MDHEN and CDR2 SYDVKM. V was cut by 3 bases and J by 4 bases, with 9 bases left in between. The CDR3 has 14 amino acids. The data were produced by immunoSEQ multiplex PCR, yet TCRdb's version contains in-frame clones alone and is incomplete. This repertoire shows over a million clones, roughly 95% found once; its top ten account for over 1%. Sequencing was carried out using naive CD4+ T cells sorted from blood. This sample's subset: CD45RA+ positively selected. This receptor was identified in a young man in good health. The V gene is TRBV28, the J gene TRBJ1-4; no clear D gene. In DNA form, the CDR3 reads TGTGCCAGCAGTTTGATAGGGTATAATGAAAAACTGTTTTTT. This encodes CASSLIGYNEKLFF.